This TCR beta chain was profiled in a study of T-cell reconstitution after alpha-beta-depleted transplantation in children. This clonotype occurred a few times. Unique molecular identifiers were incorporated when the TCRbeta library was constructed. A single record per CDR3 protein comes from TCRdb applying MiXCR to the PCR reads. Of 200,000 to 250,000 distinct CDR3 sequences detected, 12% appear once; the ten largest clones hold about 2.6%. Germline V gene sequence: CDR1 SGHTA, CDR2 FQGNSA. V dropped 6 bases and J dropped 5; count of bases not matched to a gene: 6. This CDR3 comprises 15 residues. V gene TRBV7-2 combines with J gene TRBJ2-2; 10 nucleotides align to TRBD2. The TCR originated in a human donor who donated a stem cell graft to a child with acute lymphoblastic leukemia. This specimen was PBMCs from the stem cell graft donor, taken from the stem cell graft. The CDR3 DNA sequence: TGTGCCAGCAGAGCGGGAGGGCTAGGGACCGGGGAGCTGTTTTTT. Protein: CASRAGGLGTGELFF.